The clone carrying this T cell receptor (beta chain) has at least ten counts. Its antigen is still unknown. Researchers defined stable Graves' hyperthyroidism as no ophthalmopathy progression within 18 months. The hyperthyroidism patients had all been newly diagnosed, and their disease duration was under 2 months. Their ages ranged from 18 to 65 years. Diagnosing involved the use of clinical symptoms, serum thyroxine and TRAb, thyroid ultrasound and orbital computed tomography. These data originate in a study of T cells in Graves' hyperthyroidism and ophthalmopathy. Study-level results: Model predictions of ophthalmopathy came a median approximately 6.8 months before onset.

Researchers amplified the TCR beta CDR3 regions from RNA transcripts. In the first-round RT-PCR of the TCR CDR3, the HTBI primer set was used. TCRdb reanalysed the multiplex PCR reads using MiXCR and keeps one entry per CDR3 protein. The sample includes 350,000 to 450,000 distinct CDR3 sequences, about 15% of them seen just once. Sequenced sample: blood. The sequence derives from a woman in her sixties or seventies with Graves' hyperthyroidism.

CDR3 sequence reads: CAISEGPHLIDEQFF. The CDR3 nucleotides read TGTGCCATCAGTGAGGGCCCACACCTCATCGATGAGCAGTTCTTC. This chain uses TRBV10-3 with TRBJ2-1; no definite D call. This CDR3 spans 15 amino acids. Germline CDR1 is ENHRY and CDR2 is SYGVKD. V was trimmed by 2 bases and J by 8 bases, leaving 16 bases between them.